This TCR beta chain was sequenced in a study of blood T cell repertoires in COVID-19. A single count supports this clone. This CDR3 region has 15 residues. V was pared by 0 bases and J by 10 bases, with 8 bases of the junction left unmatched. Germline assignment: CDR1 SGHVS and CDR2 FNYEAQ. Only in-frame clones appear in the TCRdb table, and some are missing; sequencing was by immunoSEQ multiplex PCR. The profile shows a few hundred thousand clones, nearly 90% of them singletons. The sample consisted of peripheral blood. The TCR comes from a woman aged 55-69 years with COVID-19, enrolled during active disease. The chain has TRBV7-6 and TRBJ2-1; 8 bases are shared with TRBD2. The CDR3 coding sequence is TGTGCCAGCAGCTTAGCCGGCGGGGGGAGTTACGAGCAGTTCTTC. It encodes CASSLAGGGSYEQFF.